The clone carrying this T cell receptor (beta chain) was observed at least ten times. The antigen remains undetermined. Sample-barcoded 5' priming and a J-beta primer mix drove a second PCR of roughly 6 to 12 cycles. From each sample, at least 3 million paired-end reads containing CDR3 were obtained. Each CDR3 protein is one row after TCRdb ran MiXCR on the 5' RACE reads. The data contain about 640,000 distinct CDR3 sequences, roughly 31% of them singletons. The sample belongs to a study of blood T cells in healthy people across ages. Study-wide findings and caveats: Compared with aged donors, long-lived donors showed fewer expanded clones, suggesting selection.

V dropped 3 bases and J dropped 6 bases, with 9 bases sitting between them. This CDR3 region has 13 residues. The receptor was derived from a woman of 80 years or more in good health. The sample taken for sequencing was blood. The genes are TRBV12-3 or TRBV12-4 and TRBJ1-5; D uncertain. In DNA, the CDR3 is TGTGCCAGCAGTTTGGCGGGGTTTCAGCCCCAGCATTTT. Its translation is CASSLAGFQPQHF.